This TCR beta chain derives from a study of blood T cell repertoires in COVID-19. Repertoires were generated with immunoSEQ multiplex PCR, while TCRdb's copy carries only in-frame clones and drops some. The sample lists a few hundred thousand clones, roughly 86% occurring once. This receptor was taken from a man older than 75 with acute or convalescent COVID-19. The specimen was peripheral blood.

The CDR3 DNA follows: TGCGCCAGCAGCTTGGAACTTGATGGTGAAAAACTGTTTTTT. Protein product: CASSLELDGEKLFF. This chain uses TRBV5-1 with TRBJ1-4; no clear D. Germline CDR1 SGHRS, CDR2 YFSETQ. The CDR3 loop spans 14 amino acids. Between the trimmed V and J ends, which lost 0 bases and 7 bases, there was a span of 10 bases.